This entry lists 30 T cell receptor beta chains sequenced from one sample in a study of CD8+ T cells in alopecia areata. Once RNA had been extracted, it was reverse transcribed into cDNA to act as the sequencing template. Sequenced by immunoSEQ multiplex PCR; TCRdb stores in-frame clones only, minus some. The repertoire holds 110,000 to 150,000 clones, with around 51% as singletons. Specimen: CD4+ T cells sorted from blood, collected at week 0. The receptors originated from a human donor with alopecia areata.

This clone was seen only a few times. This chain uses TRBV7-2 with TRBJ2-1; TRBD2 matches 8 bases. Germline assignment: CDR1 SGHTA and CDR2 FQGNSA. V was clipped by 5 bases and J by 7 bases; unmatched bases: 13. The CDR3 consists of 16 residues. The CDR3 nucleotides read TGTGCCAGCAGCGTCAGCGGGAGTTCGCCCTTAAATGAGCAGTTCTTC. The encoded protein is CASSVSGSSPLNEQFF.

The chain recombines TRBV13 with TRBJ2-7, with 9 bases that match TRBD1. The junction had 11 bases not matched to a gene; V was cut back by 4 bases and J by 4 bases. This CDR3 is built from 16 residues. Per germline, CDR1 PRHDT and CDR2 FYEKMQ (reference sequence). The chain's CDR3 is CASSSPGTGRRYEQYF. The CDR3 DNA reads TGTGCCAGCAGCTCCCCCGGGACAGGGAGGAGGTACGAGCAGTACTTC. Looking up the rest from reference TRBV13 and TRBJ2-7 gives the full variable domain: AAGVIQSPRHLIKEKRETATLKCYPIPRHDTVYWYQQGPGQDPQFLISFYEKMQSDKGSIPDRFSAQQFSDYHSELNMSSLELGDSALYFCASSSPGTGRRYEQYFGPGTRLTVT.

This chain connects TRBV9 to TRBJ2-7, with TRBD2 identical over 9 bases. V lost 2 bases and J lost 2; bases outside the gene matches: 5. The CDR3 is 15 residues long. Germline CDR1 is SGDLS and CDR2 is YYNGEE. The CDR3, as DNA: TGTGCCAGCAGCGTGGCTAGCGGGACGACCTACGAGCAGTACTTC. Protein sequence: CASSVASGTTYEQYF.

In the case of this clone: Other DNA sequences from this sample encode an identical CDR3 as well. The V call is TRBV29-1, the J call TRBJ1-5; D gene ambiguous. Germline assignment: CDR1 SQVTM and CDR2 ANQGSEA. Trimming pared 4 bases from V and 4 bases from J, leaving 11 bases between. The CDR3 contains 13 residues. The CDR3 spells CSVATGNNQPQHF. CDR3 bases: TGCAGCGTTGCCACTGGAAATAATCAGCCCCAGCATTTT.

This rearrangement joins TRBV28 to TRBJ2-3; TRBD1 aligns across 7 bases. Per germline, CDR1 MDHEN and CDR2 SYDVKM. The CDR3 runs 15 residues. The junction had 3 bases not matched to a gene; V was cut back by 3 bases and J by 0 bases. CDR3 bases: TGTGCCAGCAGTTTCACAGGGGTGAGCACAGATACGCAGTATTTT. It is translated as CASSFTGVSTDTQYF.

The sample holds a few counts of this clone. The chain links TRBV23-1 to TRBJ1-3; possibly TRBD1 for D (6 bases). TRBV23-1 is filed as an ORF, its function uncertain. The CDR3 is 15 residues long. V was trimmed by 8 bases and J by 5 bases, leaving 19 bases between them. CDR3: CASLKGGIVRNTIYF. CDR3 sequence (DNA): TGCGCCAGCTTAAAGGGGGGGATCGTTAGAAACACCATATATTTT.

DNA for the CDR3: TGTGCCACCAGCTTAGGGTCAAACATTCAGTACTTC. It codes for CATSLGSNIQYF. The chain links TRBV15 to TRBJ2-4; D not certain. Deletions cut 5 bases from V and 6 bases from J, with 8 bases between. Germline V gene sequence: CDR1 LNHNV, CDR2 YYDKDF (reference sequence). This CDR3 spans 12 amino acids. The full variable domain, completed using reference TRBV15 and TRBJ2-4, is DAMVIQNPRYQVTQFGKPVTLSCSQTLNHNVMYWYQQKSSQAPKLLFHYYDKDFNNEADTPDNFQSRRPNTSFCFLDIRSPGLGDTAMYLCATSLGSNIQYFGAGTRLSVL.

V usage is TRBV30 and J usage is TRBJ1-5; D is uncertain. The CDR3 has 13 residues. Trimming shortened V by 0 bases and J by 7 bases, and 10 bases separated the two germline ends. The germline gives CDR1 GTSNPN, CDR2 SVGIG (reference sequence). DNA of the CDR3: TGTGCCTGGAGTGTAATTGAGGGCCAGCCCCAGCATTTT. This gives the protein CAWSVIEGQPQHF. Full variable domain (remainder filled in from reference TRBV30 and TRBJ1-5): SQTIHQWPATLVQPVGSPLSLECTVEGTSNPNLYWYRQAAGRGLQLLFYSVGIGQISSEVPQNLSASRPQDRQFILSSKKLLLSDSGFYLCAWSVIEGQPQHFGDGTRLSIL.

J is TRBJ2-7 and V is TRBV6-1, with a possible D match to TRBD1 (7 bases). The V gene lost 8 bases and the J gene lost 5 bases, with 16 bases spanning the gap. The CDR3 is 13 amino acids. Germline V CDR1 and CDR2: MNHNS, SASEGT. The CDR3 DNA reads TGTGCCAGCTTGGCAGGGGGAGGCCACGAGCAGTACTTC. Protein: CASLAGGGHEQYF.

The chain links TRBV6-5 to TRBJ2-7; TRBD2 aligns across 14 bases. Germline V lookup: CDR1 MNHEY, CDR2 SVGAGI. The CDR3 contains 13 residues. V lost 8 bases to trimming and J lost 4 bases; unmatched junction nucleotides: 1. The CDR3 DNA follows: TGTGCCAGCTGGACTAGCGGGAGGTACGAGCAGTACTTC. It encodes CASWTSGRYEQYF.

This clone was picked up a small number of times. J is TRBJ2-4 and V is TRBV6-6; no clear D gene. Trimming pared 7 bases from V and 0 bases from J, leaving 7 bases between. This CDR3 is 13 amino acids long. Per the germline V gene, CDR1 is MNHNY and CDR2 is SVGAGI (reference sequence). CDR3 loop: CASTSPAKNIQYF. CDR3 coding DNA: TGTGCCAGCACCAGCCCAGCCAAAAACATTCAGTACTTC.

This clone occurred a few times. CDR3 bases: TGTGCCAACAGGAGAGTGGACTATGGCTACACCTTC. Translated: CANRRVDYGYTF. The chain couples TRBV7-9 to TRBJ1-2, with D tentatively TRBD1 (5 bases). Trimming took off 10 bases at V and 3 bases at J, with 12 bases between the two ends. The CDR3 sequence is 12 residues long. Germline assignment: CDR1 SEHNR and CDR2 FQNEAQ (reference sequence).

The CDR3 nucleotides read TGTGCCAGCAGCTTAGCTTACAATGAGCAGTTCTTC. Its protein product is CASSLAYNEQFF. This rearrangement joins TRBV7-2 to TRBJ2-1; D remains ambiguous. In germline, CDR1 is SGHTA, CDR2 FQGNSA. Trimming stripped 0 bases from V and 4 bases from J, with 1 base between. The CDR3 is made up of 12 amino acids.

CDR3 in DNA: TGCAGCGTTGACCTAGACCCGGGAGGGACCCAGTACTTC. Residues: CSVDLDPGGTQYF. The V gene is TRBV29-1, the J gene TRBJ2-5; 7 bases agree with TRBD2. The CDR3 has 13 residues. The V gene end was trimmed by 3 bases and the J gene end by 7 bases; junction bases not matched to a gene: 8. Germline lookup yields CDR1 SQVTM and CDR2 ANQGSEA.

This chain joins TRBV28 and TRBJ2-4; D is unresolved. The CDR3 has 13 amino acids. Germline V lookup: CDR1 MDHEN, CDR2 SYDVKM. Trimming removed 3 bases from V and 6 bases from J, with 9 bases in between. This CDR3 reads CASSFPNTNIQYF. CDR3 in DNA: TGTGCCAGCAGTTTTCCGAATACAAACATTCAGTACTTC.

J is TRBJ2-3 and V is TRBV25-1; D tentatively reads TRBD1 or TRBD2 (5 bases each). Germline assignment: CDR1 MGHDK and CDR2 SYGVNS. The CDR3 extends over 14 amino acids. V shed 3 bases and J shed 6 bases, with 13 bases lying between them. The CDR3: CASSESGRRDTQYF. The CDR3, as DNA: TGTGCCAGCAGTGAGTCGGGACGAAGGGATACGCAGTATTTT.

This chain joins TRBV7-9 and TRBJ2-5; 7 nucleotides agree with TRBD2. Germline CDR1 and CDR2: SEHNR and FQNEAQ (reference sequence). With 8 bases clipped from V and 2 bases from J, the junction kept 5 bases outside the gene matches. This CDR3 is 13 amino acids long. CDR3 nucleotide sequence: TGTGCCAGCGTCCCCGGGGGGCAAGAGACCCAGTACTTC. Translating it yields CASVPGGQETQYF.

The chain uses TRBV15 and TRBJ2-1; 11 bases are shared with TRBD2. The CDR3 covers 17 residues. Germline V lookup: CDR1 LNHNV, CDR2 YYDKDF (reference sequence). J gave up 4 bases and V 2 bases, and 7 bases lay outside the gene matches. Written as DNA, the CDR3 is TGTGCCACCAGCAGACGCGCCCTAGCGGGAGGATACAATGAGCAGTTCTTC. Translation gives CATSRRALAGGYNEQFF.

The CDR3 sequence: CAWSVGGRGDTF. CDR3 in DNA: TGTGCCTGGAGTGTAGGAGGTAGGGGTGACACCTTC. This chain links TRBV30 with TRBJ1-2, with D maybe TRBD1 (5 bases). This CDR3 has 12 residues. V lost 0 bases, J lost 12 bases, and 14 bases lay in between. Germline loops: CDR1 GTSNPN, CDR2 SVGIG (reference sequence). Full variable domain (missing parts from reference TRBV30 and TRBJ1-2): SQTIHQWPATLVQPVGSPLSLECTVEGTSNPNLYWYRQAAGRGLQLLFYSVGIGQISSEVPQNLSASRPQDRQFILSSKKLLLSDSGFYLCAWSVGGRGDTFGSGTRLTVV.

The V call is TRBV27, the J call TRBJ1-2, with D unclear. This CDR3 contains 15 residues. Trimming took 5 bases from V and 4 from J, leaving 17 bases between them. Germline V gene data show CDR1 as MNHEY and CDR2 as SMNVEV (reference sequence). DNA of the CDR3: TGTGCCAGCAGTACACAATCCAGTGGAGGCTATGGCTACACCTTC. It is translated as CASSTQSSGGYGYTF.

J is TRBJ2-5 and V is TRBV18; perhaps TRBD2 as D (5 bases). This CDR3 has 13 residues. The V end lost 8 bases, the J end lost 4 bases, and 14 bases lay between the germline ends. Germline values: CDR1 KGHSH, CDR2 LQKENI. CDR3 DNA sequence: TGTGCCAGCGGGAGTACGTTGCGAGAGACCCAGTACTTC. Translation: CASGSTLRETQYF. The whole variable domain, filled in from reference TRBV18 and TRBJ2-5, reads NAGVMQNPRHLVRRRGQEARLRCSPMKGHSHVYWYRQLPEEGLKFMVYLQKENIIDESGMPKERFSAEFPKEGPSILRIQQVVRGDSAAYFCASGSTLRETQYFGPGTRLLVL.

This chain connects TRBV7-9 to TRBJ2-1; D is uncertain. CDR1 is SEHNR, CDR2 FQNEAQ, per germline (reference sequence). Trimming stripped 7 bases from V and 0 bases from J, with 10 bases between. The CDR3 contains 14 residues. CDR3 DNA sequence: TGTGCCAGCAAGGATGTGAGCTCCTACAATGAGCAGTTCTTC. It yields the protein CASKDVSSYNEQFF.

The chain couples TRBV15 to TRBJ2-2, with TRBD2 matching over 9 bases. J gave up 4 bases and V 5 bases, and 8 bases lay outside the gene matches. There are 16 residues in the CDR3. Germline CDR1 LNHNV, CDR2 YYDKDF (reference sequence). The CDR3 DNA is TGTGCCACCAGCGGCATGACTAGCGGCATCACCGGGGAGCTGTTTTTT. Translating it yields CATSGMTSGITGELFF.

In this sample, this clone turned up a few times. The chain has TRBV5-1 and TRBJ2-7; 10 bases map to TRBD1. J gave up 1 base and V 4 bases, and 2 bases lay outside the gene matches. Germline-derived CDR1 and CDR2 are SGHRS and YFSETQ. This CDR3 contains 14 residues. The CDR3 DNA follows: TGCGCCAGCAGCAAGGGACAGGGGTCCTACGAGCAGTACTTC. It codes for CASSKGQGSYEQYF.

This clone was picked up a small number of times. The chain combines TRBV9 with TRBJ2-1, with 7 positions matching TRBD2. V lost 0 bases and J lost 8; bases outside the gene matches: 11. Germline V lookup: CDR1 SGDLS, CDR2 YYNGEE. This CDR3 contains 16 residues. The CDR3 DNA is TGTGCCAGCAGCGTAGCTCTTCGGGGGGATCTCGATGAGCAGTTCTTC. It codes for CASSVALRGDLDEQFF.

The chain employs TRBV2 and TRBJ1-4; D is possibly TRBD1 (6 bases). V lost 4 bases to trimming and J lost 7 bases, with 13 bases between them. In germline, CDR1 is SNHLY, CDR2 FYNNEI. The CDR3 sequence is 14 residues long. The DNA for the CDR3 is TGTGCCAGCAGTGTGCAGGGGAGGGCTGAAAAACTGTTTTTT. Amino acids: CASSVQGRAEKLFF.

This clone was counted between two and nine times. The chain combines TRBV7-2 with TRBJ2-6; D gene uncertain. Per the germline V gene, CDR1 is SGHTA and CDR2 is FQGNSA. V lost 3 bases and J 1 base, leaving 4 bases between the germline ends. The CDR3 loop spans 14 amino acids. The CDR3 protein is CASSFASGANVLTF. CDR3 DNA sequence: TGTGCCAGCAGCTTTGCATCTGGGGCCAACGTCCTGACTTTC.

The chain has TRBV25-1 and TRBJ2-5, with D tentatively TRBD2 (5 bases). Germline V gives CDR1 MGHDK, CDR2 SYGVNS. The V gene lost 4 bases and the J gene lost 7 bases, with 7 bases spanning the gap. The CDR3 sequence is 11 residues long. CDR3 in DNA: TGTGCCAGCAGTGCGGCGGGGACCCAGTACTTC. Its protein is CASSAAGTQYF.

Only one count was recorded for this clone. This CDR3 reads CASKGLSNTGELFF. Here the CDR3 DNA reads TGTGCCAGCAAGGGGCTGTCGAACACCGGGGAGCTGTTTTTT. The J gene is TRBJ2-2, the V gene TRBV6-5, with TRBD1 as a possible D gene (5 bases). CDR1 is MNHEY, CDR2 SVGAGI, per germline. This CDR3 has 14 amino acids. Trimming took off 7 bases at V and 0 bases at J, with 9 bases between the two ends.

This clone occurred a few times. This chain connects TRBV29-1 to TRBJ2-1; 7 nucleotides align to TRBD2. CDR1 is SQVTM and CDR2 is ANQGSEA in the germline V gene. The length of the CDR3 is 14 residues. V trimming: 7 bases; J trimming: 4 bases; junction bases outside the gene matches: 10. The CDR3 nucleotides read TGCAGCGACCTTCCTAGCGGAGAGTACAATGAGCAGTTCTTC. It translates to CSDLPSGEYNEQFF.